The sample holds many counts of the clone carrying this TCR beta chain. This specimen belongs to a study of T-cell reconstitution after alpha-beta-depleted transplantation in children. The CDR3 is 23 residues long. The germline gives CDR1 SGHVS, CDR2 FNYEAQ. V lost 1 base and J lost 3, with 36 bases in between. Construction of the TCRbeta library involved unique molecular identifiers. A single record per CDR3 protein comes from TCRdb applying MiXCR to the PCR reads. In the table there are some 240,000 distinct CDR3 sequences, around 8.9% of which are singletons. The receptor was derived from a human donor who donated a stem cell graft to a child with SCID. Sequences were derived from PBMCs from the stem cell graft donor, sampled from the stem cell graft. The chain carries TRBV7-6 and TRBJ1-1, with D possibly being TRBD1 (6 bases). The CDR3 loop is CASSLDAWSFVFSAKRGDTEAFF. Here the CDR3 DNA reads TGTGCCAGCAGCTTAGATGCCTGGAGTTTTGTGTTCTCGGCCAAAAGGGGGGACACTGAAGCTTTCTTT.